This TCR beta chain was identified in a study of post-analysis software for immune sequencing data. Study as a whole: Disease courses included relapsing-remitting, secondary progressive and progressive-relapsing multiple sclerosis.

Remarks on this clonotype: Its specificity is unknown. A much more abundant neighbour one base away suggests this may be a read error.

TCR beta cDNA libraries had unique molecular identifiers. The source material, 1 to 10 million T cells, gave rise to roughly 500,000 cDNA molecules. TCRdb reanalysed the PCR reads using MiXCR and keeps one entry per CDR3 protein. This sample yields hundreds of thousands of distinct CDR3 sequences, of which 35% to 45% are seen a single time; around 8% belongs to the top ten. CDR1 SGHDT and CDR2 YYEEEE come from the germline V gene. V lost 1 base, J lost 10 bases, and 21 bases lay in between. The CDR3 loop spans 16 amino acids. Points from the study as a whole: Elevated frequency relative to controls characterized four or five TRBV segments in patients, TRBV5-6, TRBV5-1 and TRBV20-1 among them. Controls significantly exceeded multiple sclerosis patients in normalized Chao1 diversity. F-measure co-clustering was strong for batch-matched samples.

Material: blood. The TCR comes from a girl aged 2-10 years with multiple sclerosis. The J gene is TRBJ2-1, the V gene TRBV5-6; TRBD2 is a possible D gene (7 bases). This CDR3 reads CASSLTPGGRDYEQFF. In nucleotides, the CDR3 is TGTGCCAGCAGCTTGACGCCCGGGGGCAGGGACTACGAGCAGTTCTTC.